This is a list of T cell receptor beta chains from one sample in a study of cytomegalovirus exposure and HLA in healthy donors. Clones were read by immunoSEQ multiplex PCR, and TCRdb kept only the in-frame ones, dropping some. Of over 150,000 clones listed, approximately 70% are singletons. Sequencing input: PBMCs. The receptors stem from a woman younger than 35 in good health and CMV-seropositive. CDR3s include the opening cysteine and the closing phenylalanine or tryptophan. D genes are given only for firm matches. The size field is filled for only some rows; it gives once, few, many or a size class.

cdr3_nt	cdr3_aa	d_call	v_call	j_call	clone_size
TGCGCCAGCAGCCAAGAGTGGGGCAGCTCCTACGAGCAGTACTTC	CASSQEWGSSYEQYF	.	TRBV4-3	TRBJ2-7	.
TGTGCCAGCAGCTTTTTATCTAGCGGGGTTGTGTCAGATACGCAGTATTTT	CASSFLSSGVVSDTQYF	TRBD2	TRBV7-9	TRBJ2-3	few
TGTGCCACCAGTCTAGGGGGCTCGGGTGAAAAACTGTTTTTT	CATSLGGSGEKLFF	TRBD1	TRBV15	TRBJ1-4	.
TGTGCCAGCAGCCCGCCGGGACAGGGGTCCTACAATGAGCAGTTCTTC	CASSPPGQGSYNEQFF	TRBD1	TRBV4-2	TRBJ2-1	.
TGTGCCATCAGTGAGCGGGACAGGGTGGGCAATCAGCCCCAGCATTTT	CAISERDRVGNQPQHF	TRBD1	TRBV10-3	TRBJ1-5	.
TGTGCCATCAGTGAGCGGGGGACTGGGGAAAAACTGTTTTTT	CAISERGTGEKLFF	.	TRBV10-3	TRBJ1-4	.
TGTGCCAGCAGTCGCGGGAAAGAAGCTTTCTTT	CASSRGKEAFF	.	TRBV6-5	TRBJ1-1	.
TGTGCCTGGAGTTCGGGGAATAGCTATGGCTACACCTTC	CAWSSGNSYGYTF	.	TRBV30	TRBJ1-2	.
TGTGCCAGCAGCCTCGCAGGAGGGGACTATGGCTACACCTTC	CASSLAGGDYGYTF	.	TRBV9	TRBJ1-2	.
TGTGCCAGCAGTTCCTGGACGGGTGGGGGGGCAGATACGCAGTATTTT	CASSSWTGGGADTQYF	TRBD2	TRBV6-6	TRBJ2-3	once
TGTGCTAGCAGCGCGGACAGGAACACTGAAGCTTTCTTT	CASSADRNTEAFF	.	TRBV7-7	TRBJ1-1	.
TGCGCCAGCAGCCAAGATATCAGTAGCGGAAACACAGATACGCAGTATTTT	CASSQDISSGNTDTQYF	.	TRBV4-3	TRBJ2-3	medium-sized
TGTGCCAGCTCGCCTCAACGGGGCAATCAGCCCCAGCATTTT	CASSPQRGNQPQHF	.	TRBV18	TRBJ1-5	.
TGTGCCAGCAGCCCCCTAGGGGAGGTCACCGGGGAGCTGTTTTTT	CASSPLGEVTGELFF	.	TRBV9	TRBJ2-2	.
TGTGCCAGCAGCGTAGGGAGGGGGCGGAAGGATTCACCCCTCCACTTT	CASSVGRGRKDSPLHF	TRBD1	TRBV9	TRBJ1-6	.
TGTGCCAGCAGCTCACCTCCTCCAGGGCTCTCTTACTCCTACGAGCAGTACTTC	CASSSPPPGLSYSYEQYF	.	TRBV5-5	TRBJ2-7	.
TGTGCCAGCAGTGAAGCGCTCGGCGGGGGACTCAACACCGGGGAGCTGTTTTTT	CASSEALGGGLNTGELFF	TRBD2	TRBV2	TRBJ2-2	.
TGTGCCAGCAGTGATGCGCAAGCGGGGGCAGATACGCAGTATTTT	CASSDAQAGADTQYF	TRBD2	TRBV2	TRBJ2-3	.
TGTGCCAGCAGCCCTCTGGAGGGCAATCAGCCCCAGCATTTT	CASSPLEGNQPQHF	.	TRBV5-4	TRBJ1-5	.
TGTGCCAGCAGCCGACAGGGCCAGAACACTGAAGCTTTCTTT	CASSRQGQNTEAFF	TRBD1	TRBV7-9	TRBJ1-1	.
TGTGCCAGCTCACCACCGACAGGGCCATCACCCCTCCACTTT	CASSPPTGPSPLHF	TRBD1	TRBV18	TRBJ1-6	.
TGTGCCACCAGCCACCTAGGGGCAGGGAAGACTAACTATGGCTACACCTTC	CATSHLGAGKTNYGYTF	.	TRBV15	TRBJ1-2	.
TGTGCCAGCAGCCCACGCCGGGGAGGGGATGGCTACACCTTC	CASSPRRGGDGYTF	.	TRBV7-2	TRBJ1-2	.
TGTGCCAGCAGTGAGTTGGGCGGGGGCTCCCAAGAGACCCAGTACTTC	CASSELGGGSQETQYF	.	TRBV6-1	TRBJ2-5	.
TGTGCCAGCAGCTCAATTTTACAGGGTGTGAACACTGAAGCTTTCTTT	CASSSILQGVNTEAFF	.	TRBV11-2	TRBJ1-1	once
TGTGCCAGCTCACCACTGGCAGCGAAGATGAACACTGAAGCTTTCTTT	CASSPLAAKMNTEAFF	.	TRBV18	TRBJ1-1	.
TGTGCCAGCAGCTTAGGGACAGGGGGCGAGCAGTACTTC	CASSLGTGGEQYF	TRBD1	TRBV11-3	TRBJ2-7	.
TGTGCCAGCCGCCCCAGGGTACACAATTCACCCCTCCACTTT	CASRPRVHNSPLHF	.	TRBV27	TRBJ1-6	.
TGTGCCAGCAGCTTAGACTCGGACAGGGCTCACTCTGGGGCCAACGTCCTGACTTTC	CASSLDSDRAHSGANVLTF	TRBD1	TRBV11-2	TRBJ2-6	.
TGCAGCGACAGGACTAGCGGGGGGGGCAATGAGCAGTTCTTC	CSDRTSGGGNEQFF	TRBD2	TRBV29-1	TRBJ2-1	few
TGTGCCAGCAGCTCCACGGGGCGGGGGGAGACCCAGTACTTC	CASSSTGRGETQYF	TRBD2	TRBV7-9	TRBJ2-5	few
TGTGCCAGCAGAAAGGGACAGGTGTATGGCTACACCTTC	CASRKGQVYGYTF	TRBD1	TRBV13	TRBJ1-2	once
TGTGCCATCAGGCGGACTAGCGGGGGCCCAAACGTACTTAGCACAGATACGCAGTATTTT	CAIRRTSGGPNVLSTDTQYF	TRBD2	TRBV10-3	TRBJ2-3	.
TGTGCCAGCAGTGAAGGCGGGCTAGGAGGCACTGAAGCTTTCTTT	CASSEGGLGGTEAFF	.	TRBV6-1	TRBJ1-1	few
TGCGCCAGCAGCCAAGGGGAGGGGCTACCCTACGAGCAGTACTTC	CASSQGEGLPYEQYF	TRBD2	TRBV4-3	TRBJ2-7	.
TGTGCCACCAGCAGAATAGCGGGGGAGACCTACGAGCAGTACTTC	CATSRIAGETYEQYF	TRBD2	TRBV15	TRBJ2-7	.
TGTGCCAGCCACGTGATGAGTTCCTATGGCTACACCTTC	CASHVMSSYGYTF	.	TRBV5-6	TRBJ1-2	few
TGTGCCAGCAGCCTATTAGCGGGGGACCCCTACGAGCAGTACTTC	CASSLLAGDPYEQYF	TRBD2	TRBV7-2	TRBJ2-7	.
TGTGCTAGCAGCTTTGACAGGACAGAGACCCAGTACTTC	CASSFDRTETQYF	.	TRBV7-7	TRBJ2-5	.
TGTGCCAGCAGCAGAGGCGTGGACATTGCAACTAATGAAAAACTGTTTTTT	CASSRGVDIATNEKLFF	.	TRBV9	TRBJ1-4	few
TGTGCCAGCAGCTTGGCCCTTAATGAGCAGTTCTTC	CASSLALNEQFF	.	TRBV5-6	TRBJ2-1	.
TGTGCCATCAGTGAGACCCAACAATCCCCTCTCGAGACCCAGTACTTC	CAISETQQSPLETQYF	.	TRBV10-3	TRBJ2-5	.
TGCAGTGGGCGGGTGACCTATGGCTACACCTTC	CSGRVTYGYTF	.	TRBV20-1	TRBJ1-2	once
TGTGCCAGCAGCCCCCCCGGGACAGGGTCCCTTCAGAACTATGGCTACACCTTC	CASSPPGTGSLQNYGYTF	TRBD1	TRBV7-2	TRBJ1-2	once
TGTGCCAGCAGCTCGATGGACAGGGGGCTGAGCTATGGCTACACCTTC	CASSSMDRGLSYGYTF	TRBD1	TRBV7-2	TRBJ1-2	.
TGTGCCAGCAGCAACAGCTACGAGCAGTACTTC	CASSNSYEQYF	.	TRBV7-2	TRBJ2-7	once
TGTGCCAGCAGTTTAGGGGGCTCGGGATTCAAGGATCAGCCCCAGCATTTT	CASSLGGSGFKDQPQHF	.	TRBV28	TRBJ1-5	.
TGTGCCATCACCTCGGGGAGGGGGAACACCGGGGAGCTGTTTTTT	CAITSGRGNTGELFF	TRBD2	TRBV10-3	TRBJ2-2	.
TGTGCCAGCAGCTTGGGACAGGGCAACTATGGCTACACCTTC	CASSLGQGNYGYTF	TRBD1	TRBV7-9	TRBJ1-2	.
TGTGCCAGCAGCCATTGGGACAGCCGAAACTCTGGAAACACCATATATTTT	CASSHWDSRNSGNTIYF	TRBD1	TRBV7-2	TRBJ1-3	.
TGTGCCAGCAGCGGCCCACGCCGGACTAGCGGGGGGGCCGCGAACGAGCAGTACTTC	CASSGPRRTSGGAANEQYF	TRBD2	TRBV7-6	TRBJ2-7	.